This T cell receptor (beta chain) is from a study of blood T cell repertoires in COVID-19. The CDR3 spans 14 residues. TCRdb keeps only in-frame clones here, not all; method: immunoSEQ multiplex PCR. The data contain about 140,000 clones, about 88% of them singletons. The rearrangement links TRBV21-1 to TRBJ1-1; the table assigns TRBD1, which was not confirmed against the DNA. TRBV21-1 is a pseudogene segment. The receptor comes from a human donor with COVID-19, enrolled during active disease. The donor label of this sample is uncertain. The sequenced material came from peripheral blood. The chain's CDR3 is CASRAGTARTEAFF. In nucleotides, the CDR3 is TGTGCCAGCAGGGCCGGGACAGCGAGGACTGAAGCTTTCTTT.